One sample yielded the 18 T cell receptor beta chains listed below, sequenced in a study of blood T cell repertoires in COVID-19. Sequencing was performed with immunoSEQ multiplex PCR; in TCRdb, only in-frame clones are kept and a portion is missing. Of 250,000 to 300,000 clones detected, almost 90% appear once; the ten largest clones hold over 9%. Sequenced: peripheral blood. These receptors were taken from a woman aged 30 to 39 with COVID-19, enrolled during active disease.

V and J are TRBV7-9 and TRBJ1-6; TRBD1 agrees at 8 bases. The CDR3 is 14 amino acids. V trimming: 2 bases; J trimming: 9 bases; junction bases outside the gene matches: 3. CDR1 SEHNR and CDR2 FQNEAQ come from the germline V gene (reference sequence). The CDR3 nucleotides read TGTGCCAGCAGCTTACAGGGGGCAGCTTCACCCCTCCACTTT. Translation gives CASSLQGAASPLHF. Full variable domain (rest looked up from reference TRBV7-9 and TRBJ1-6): DTGVSQNPRHKITKRGQNVTFRCDPISEHNRLYWYRQTLGQGPEFLTYFQNEAQLEKSRLLSDRFSAERPKGSFSTLEIQRTEQGDSAMYLCASSLQGAASPLHFGNGTRLTVT.

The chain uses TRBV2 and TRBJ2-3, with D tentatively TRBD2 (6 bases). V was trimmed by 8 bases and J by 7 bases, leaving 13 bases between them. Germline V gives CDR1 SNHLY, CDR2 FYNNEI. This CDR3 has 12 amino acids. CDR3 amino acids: CASLYGGNTQYF. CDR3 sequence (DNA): TGTGCCAGCCTCTACGGGGGTAATACGCAGTATTTT.

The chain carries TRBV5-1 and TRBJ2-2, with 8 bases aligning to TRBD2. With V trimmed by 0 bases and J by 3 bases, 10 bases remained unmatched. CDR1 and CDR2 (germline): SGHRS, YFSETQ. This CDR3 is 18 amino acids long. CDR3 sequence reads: CASSLARGPGGYTGELFF. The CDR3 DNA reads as TGCGCCAGCAGCTTGGCCAGGGGACCGGGAGGGTACACCGGGGAGCTGTTTTTT.

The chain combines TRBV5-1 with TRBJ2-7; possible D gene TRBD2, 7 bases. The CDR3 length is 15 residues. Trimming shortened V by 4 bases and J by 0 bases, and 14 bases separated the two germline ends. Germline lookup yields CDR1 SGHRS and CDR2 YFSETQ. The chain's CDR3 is CASSRTGRDSYEQYF. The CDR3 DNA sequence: TGCGCCAGCAGCCGAACAGGGAGGGACTCCTACGAGCAGTACTTC.

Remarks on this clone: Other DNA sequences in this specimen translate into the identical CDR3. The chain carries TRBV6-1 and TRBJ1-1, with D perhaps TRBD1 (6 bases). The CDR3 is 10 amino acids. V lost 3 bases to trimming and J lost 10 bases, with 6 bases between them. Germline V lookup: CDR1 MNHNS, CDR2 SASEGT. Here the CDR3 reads CASSDRGAFF. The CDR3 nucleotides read TGTGCCAGCAGTGACAGGGGAGCTTTCTTT.

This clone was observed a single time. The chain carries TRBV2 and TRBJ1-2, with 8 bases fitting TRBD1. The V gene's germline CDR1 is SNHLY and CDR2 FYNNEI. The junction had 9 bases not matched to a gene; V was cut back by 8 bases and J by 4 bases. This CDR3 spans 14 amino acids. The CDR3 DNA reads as TGTGCCAGCCAAACCGACAGGGGCCGCTATGGCTACACCTTC. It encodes CASQTDRGRYGYTF.

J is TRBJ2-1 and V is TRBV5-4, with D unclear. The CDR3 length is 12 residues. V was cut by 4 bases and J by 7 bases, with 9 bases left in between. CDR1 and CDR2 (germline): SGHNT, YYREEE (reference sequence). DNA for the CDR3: TGTGCCAGCAGCGCGCCCGATAATGAGCAGTTCTTC. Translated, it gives CASSAPDNEQFF.

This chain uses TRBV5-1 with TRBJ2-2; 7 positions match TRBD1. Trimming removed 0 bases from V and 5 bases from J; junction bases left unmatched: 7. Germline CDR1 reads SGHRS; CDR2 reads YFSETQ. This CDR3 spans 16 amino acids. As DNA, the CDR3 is TGCGCCAGCAGCTTGGTCCGGGACAGTAAGACCGGGGAGCTGTTTTTT. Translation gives CASSLVRDSKTGELFF.

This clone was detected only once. DNA for the CDR3: TGTGCCAGCAGCCAAGAAGGGGTTCGCTACGAGCAGTACTTC. It encodes CASSQEGVRYEQYF. This chain joins TRBV3-1 (or the pseudogene TRBV3-2) and TRBJ2-7; weak D call: TRBD1 (5 bases). Germline V gene data show CDR1 as LGHDT and CDR2 as YNNKEL (reference sequence). The CDR3 sequence is 14 residues long. Trimming took 0 bases from V and 3 from J, leaving 9 bases between them.

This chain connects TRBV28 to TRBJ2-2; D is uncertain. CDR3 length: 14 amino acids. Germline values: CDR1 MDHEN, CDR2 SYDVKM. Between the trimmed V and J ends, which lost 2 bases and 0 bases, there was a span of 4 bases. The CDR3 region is CASSLASNTGELFF. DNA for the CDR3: TGTGCCAGCAGTTTAGCGTCGAACACCGGGGAGCTGTTTTTT.

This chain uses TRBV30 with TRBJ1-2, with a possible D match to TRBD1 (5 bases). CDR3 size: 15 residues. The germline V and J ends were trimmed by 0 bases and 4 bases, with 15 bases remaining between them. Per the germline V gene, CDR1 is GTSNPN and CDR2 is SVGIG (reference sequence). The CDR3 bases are TGTGCCTGGAGTGTACTTGGGGCCCTTGGCTATGGCTACACCTTC. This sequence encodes CAWSVLGALGYGYTF.

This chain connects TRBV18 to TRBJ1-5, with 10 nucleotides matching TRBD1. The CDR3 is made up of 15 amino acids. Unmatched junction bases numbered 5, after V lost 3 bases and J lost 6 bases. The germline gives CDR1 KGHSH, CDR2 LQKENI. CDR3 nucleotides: TGTGCCAGCTCACCTGGGACAGGGGATACTCAGCCCCAGCATTTT. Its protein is CASSPGTGDTQPQHF.

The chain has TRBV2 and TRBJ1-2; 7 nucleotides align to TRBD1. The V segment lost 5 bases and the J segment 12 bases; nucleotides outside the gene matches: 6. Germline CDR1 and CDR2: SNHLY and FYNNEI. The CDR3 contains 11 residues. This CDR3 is CASSRQGEDTF. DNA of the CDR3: TGTGCCAGCAGTCGACAGGGTGAAGACACCTTC.

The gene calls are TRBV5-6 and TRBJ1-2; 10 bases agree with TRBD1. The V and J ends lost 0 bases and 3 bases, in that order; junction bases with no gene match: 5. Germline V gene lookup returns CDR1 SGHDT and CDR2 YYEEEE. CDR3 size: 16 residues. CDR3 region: CASSLGPGTGDYGYTF. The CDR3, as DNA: TGTGCCAGCAGCTTGGGACCCGGGACAGGGGACTATGGCTACACCTTC.

The CDR3: CASSLDMTNPYNEQFF. In nucleotides, the CDR3 is TGCGCCAGCAGCTTGGATATGACAAACCCCTACAATGAGCAGTTCTTC. V gene TRBV5-1 combines with J gene TRBJ2-1; the D is unclear. The CDR3 is 16 residues long. V was pared by 0 bases and J by 2 bases, with 12 bases between. Germline lookup yields CDR1 SGHRS and CDR2 YFSETQ.

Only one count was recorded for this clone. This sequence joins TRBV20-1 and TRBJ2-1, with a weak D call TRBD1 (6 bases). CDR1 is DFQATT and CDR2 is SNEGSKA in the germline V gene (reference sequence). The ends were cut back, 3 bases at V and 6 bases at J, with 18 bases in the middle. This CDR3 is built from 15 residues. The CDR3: CSASPPRGHFNEQFF. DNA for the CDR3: TGCAGTGCTAGTCCACCCCGGGGACATTTCAATGAGCAGTTCTTC.

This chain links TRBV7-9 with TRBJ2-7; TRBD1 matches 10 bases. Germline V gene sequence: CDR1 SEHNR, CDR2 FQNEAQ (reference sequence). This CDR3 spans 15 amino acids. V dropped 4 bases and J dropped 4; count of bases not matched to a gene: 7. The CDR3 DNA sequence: TGTGCCAGCAGCTCCCCGACAGGGGGCGGGTACGAGCAGTACTTC. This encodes CASSSPTGGGYEQYF.

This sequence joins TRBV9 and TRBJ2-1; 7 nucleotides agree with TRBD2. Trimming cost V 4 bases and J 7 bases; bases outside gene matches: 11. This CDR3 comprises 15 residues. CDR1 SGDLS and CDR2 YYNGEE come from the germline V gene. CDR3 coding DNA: TGTGCCAGCAGCACCGAGGGAGGGAATGGGAATGAGCAGTTCTTC. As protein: CASSTEGGNGNEQFF.